The clone carrying this T cell receptor beta chain was seen at least ten times. Its antigen is still unknown. The V gene lost 7 bases and the J gene lost 0 bases, with 12 bases spanning the gap. The CDR3 loop spans 14 amino acids. The germline CDR1 and CDR2 sequences are SGHKS and YYEKEE (reference sequence). This sample is drawn from a study of CD8 T cells in ankylosing spondylitis. Overall study findings and caveats: Prior work had noted some motif variants in reactive arthritis blood and synovial fluid. Made up of about eight highly homologous variants, a TCR beta motif appeared characteristic of ankylosing spondylitis blood.

MiXCR, run by TCRdb on the 5' RACE reads, gives a single entry per CDR3 protein. In the table there are more than 500,000 distinct CDR3 sequences, over 4% of which are singletons. This receptor was taken from a male donor with ankylosing spondylitis. Sequencing was done on a sample of blood, either unsorted or a sorted T cell fraction (not recorded which). The chain is built from TRBV5-5 and TRBJ2-3; no firm D call. The CDR3: CASLRWSSTDTQYF. CDR3 in DNA: TGTGCCAGCCTGCGTTGGAGTAGCACAGATACGCAGTATTTT.